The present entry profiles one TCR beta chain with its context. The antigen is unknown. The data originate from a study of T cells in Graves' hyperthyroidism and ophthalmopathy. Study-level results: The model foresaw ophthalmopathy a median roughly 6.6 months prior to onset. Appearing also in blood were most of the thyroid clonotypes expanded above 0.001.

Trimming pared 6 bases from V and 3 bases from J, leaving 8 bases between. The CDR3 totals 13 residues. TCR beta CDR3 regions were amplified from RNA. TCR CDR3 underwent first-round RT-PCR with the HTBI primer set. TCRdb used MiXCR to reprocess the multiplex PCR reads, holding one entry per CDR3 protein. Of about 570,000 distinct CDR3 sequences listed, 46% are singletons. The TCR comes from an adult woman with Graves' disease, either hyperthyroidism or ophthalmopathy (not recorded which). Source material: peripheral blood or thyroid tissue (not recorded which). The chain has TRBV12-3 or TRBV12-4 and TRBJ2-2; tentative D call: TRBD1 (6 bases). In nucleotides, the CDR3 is TGTGCCAGCAGAGGACAGCACACCGGGGAGCTGTTTTTT. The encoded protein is CASRGQHTGELFF.